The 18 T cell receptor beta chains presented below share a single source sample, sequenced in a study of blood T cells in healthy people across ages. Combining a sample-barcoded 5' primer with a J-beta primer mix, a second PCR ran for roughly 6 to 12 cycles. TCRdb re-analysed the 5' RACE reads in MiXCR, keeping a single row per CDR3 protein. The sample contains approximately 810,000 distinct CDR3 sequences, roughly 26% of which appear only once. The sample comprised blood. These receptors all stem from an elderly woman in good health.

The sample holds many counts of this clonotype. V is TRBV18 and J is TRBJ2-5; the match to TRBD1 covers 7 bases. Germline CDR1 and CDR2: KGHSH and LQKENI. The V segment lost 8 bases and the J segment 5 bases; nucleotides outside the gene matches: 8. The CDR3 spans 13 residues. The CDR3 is CASSPGRGETQYF. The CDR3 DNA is TGTGCCAGCAGCCCGGGCAGGGGGGAGACCCAGTACTTC.

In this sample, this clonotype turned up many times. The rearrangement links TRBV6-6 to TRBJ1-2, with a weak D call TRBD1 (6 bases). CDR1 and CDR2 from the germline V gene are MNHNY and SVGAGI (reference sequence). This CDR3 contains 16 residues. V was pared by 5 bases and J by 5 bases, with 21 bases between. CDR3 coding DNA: TGTGCCAGCAGTAAAGGGGGGACCCTGACCGATTATGGCTACACCTTC. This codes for CASSKGGTLTDYGYTF.

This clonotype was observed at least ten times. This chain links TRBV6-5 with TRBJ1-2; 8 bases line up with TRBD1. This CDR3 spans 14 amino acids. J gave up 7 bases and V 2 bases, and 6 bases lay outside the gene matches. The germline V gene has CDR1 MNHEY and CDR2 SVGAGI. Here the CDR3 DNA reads TGTGCCAGCAGTTACGAGGACAGGGTCGGTGGCTACACCTTC. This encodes CASSYEDRVGGYTF.

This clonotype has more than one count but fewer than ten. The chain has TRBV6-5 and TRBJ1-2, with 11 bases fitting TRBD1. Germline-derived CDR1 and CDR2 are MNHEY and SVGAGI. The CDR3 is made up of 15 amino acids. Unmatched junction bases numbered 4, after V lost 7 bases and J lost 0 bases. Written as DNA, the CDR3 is TGTGCCAGCAAAGGGGACAGGGGGTCTAACTATGGCTACACCTTC. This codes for CASKGDRGSNYGYTF.

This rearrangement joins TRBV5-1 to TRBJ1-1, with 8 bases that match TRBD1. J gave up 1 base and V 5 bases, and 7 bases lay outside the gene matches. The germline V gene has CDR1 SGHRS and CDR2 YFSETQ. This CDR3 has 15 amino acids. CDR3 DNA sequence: TGCGCCAGCAGGGTAGCGACAGGGGAGAACACTGAAGCTTTCTTT. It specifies CASRVATGENTEAFF.

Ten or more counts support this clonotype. The CDR3 region has the DNA TGTGCCAGCACTCTTAGCGGGGAGGAGACCCAGTACTTC. Protein product: CASTLSGEETQYF. The chain couples TRBV6-6 to TRBJ2-5; 8 bases map to TRBD2. V shed 7 bases, J shed 5 bases, and the junction held 6 bases outside the gene matches. The CDR3 length is 13 residues. Germline assignment: CDR1 MNHNY and CDR2 SVGAGI (reference sequence).

CDR3 sequence: CASSENEITQYF. Written as DNA, the CDR3 is TGTGCCAGCAGCGAAAATGAGATTACGCAGTATTTT. The chain uses TRBV7-9 and TRBJ2-3; D gene unclear. V was clipped by 5 bases and J by 8 bases, with 11 bases between them. Germline V gene lookup returns CDR1 SEHNR and CDR2 FQNEAQ (reference sequence). This CDR3 contains 12 residues.

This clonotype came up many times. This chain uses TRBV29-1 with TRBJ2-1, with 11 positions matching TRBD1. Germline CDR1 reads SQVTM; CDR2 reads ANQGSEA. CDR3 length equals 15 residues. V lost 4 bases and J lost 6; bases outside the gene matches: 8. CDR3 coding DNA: TGCAGCGTTGCGATGGGACAGGGGGTCGGCAATGAGCAGTTCTTC. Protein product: CSVAMGQGVGNEQFF.

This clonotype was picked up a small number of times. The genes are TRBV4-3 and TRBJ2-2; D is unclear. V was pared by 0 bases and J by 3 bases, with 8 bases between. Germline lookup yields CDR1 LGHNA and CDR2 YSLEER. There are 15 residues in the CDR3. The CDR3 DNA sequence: TGCGCCAGCAGCCAAGATTTAGGCGACACCGGGGAGCTGTTTTTT. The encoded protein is CASSQDLGDTGELFF.

The CDR3 reads CASSQQTTGLGYTF. CDR3 DNA sequence: TGTGCCAGCAGCCAACAAACCACAGGGTTAGGCTACACCTTC. This chain connects TRBV3-1 to TRBJ1-2; a possible D gene is TRBD1 (6 bases). This CDR3 is built from 14 residues. V gave up 2 bases and J gave up 8 bases, with 15 bases separating them. CDR1 is LGHDT, CDR2 YNNKEL, per germline (reference sequence).

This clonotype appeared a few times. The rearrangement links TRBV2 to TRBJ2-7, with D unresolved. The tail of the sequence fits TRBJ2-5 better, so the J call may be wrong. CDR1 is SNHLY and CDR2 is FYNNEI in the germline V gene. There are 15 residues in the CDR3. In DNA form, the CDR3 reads TGTGCCAGCAGTGTCCAGTCCACCAACCGGGAGACCCAGTACTTC. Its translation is CASSVQSTNRETQYF.

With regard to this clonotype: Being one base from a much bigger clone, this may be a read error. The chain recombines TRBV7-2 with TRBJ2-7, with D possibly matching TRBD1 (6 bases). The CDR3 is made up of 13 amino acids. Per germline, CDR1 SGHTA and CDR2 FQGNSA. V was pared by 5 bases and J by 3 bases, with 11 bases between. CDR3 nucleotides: TGTGCCAGCAGCGTTGGACAGTGCTACGAGCAGTACTTC. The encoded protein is CASSVGQCYEQYF. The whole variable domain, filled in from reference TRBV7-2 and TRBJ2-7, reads GAGVSQSPSNKVTEKGKDVELRCDPISGHTALYWYRQSLGQGLEFLIYFQGNSAPDKSGLPSDRFSAERTGGSVSTLTIQRTQQEDSAVYLCASSVGQCYEQYFGPGTRLTVT.

The CDR3 DNA reads TGCAGTGCTCGCCTAGCGGGGGATTACCAAGAGACCCAGTACTTC. It codes for CSARLAGDYQETQYF. The chain employs TRBV20-1 and TRBJ2-5; 10 nucleotides agree with TRBD2. There are 15 residues in the CDR3. V shed 5 bases, J shed 0 bases, and the junction held 6 bases outside the gene matches. Germline V gives CDR1 DFQATT, CDR2 SNEGSKA (reference sequence).

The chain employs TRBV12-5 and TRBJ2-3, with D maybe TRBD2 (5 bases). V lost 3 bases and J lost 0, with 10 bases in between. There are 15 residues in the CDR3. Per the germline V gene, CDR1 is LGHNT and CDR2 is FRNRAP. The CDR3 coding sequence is TGTGCTAGTGGTTTAGGACGGGGAAGCACAGATACGCAGTATTTT. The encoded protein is CASGLGRGSTDTQYF.

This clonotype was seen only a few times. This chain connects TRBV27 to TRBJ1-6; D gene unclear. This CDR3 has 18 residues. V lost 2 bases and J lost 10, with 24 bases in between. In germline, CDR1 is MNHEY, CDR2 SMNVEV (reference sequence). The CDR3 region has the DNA TGTGCCAGCAGTTTAGTCCCCCCTCGGATTTGGGAGGACTCACCCCTCCACTTT. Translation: CASSLVPPRIWEDSPLHF.

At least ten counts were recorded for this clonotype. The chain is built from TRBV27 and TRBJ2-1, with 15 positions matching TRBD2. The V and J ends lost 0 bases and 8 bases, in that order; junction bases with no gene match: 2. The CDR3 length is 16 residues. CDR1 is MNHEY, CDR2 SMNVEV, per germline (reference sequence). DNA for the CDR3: TGTGCCAGCAGTTTATCCGGACTAGCGGGGGGGTATGAGCAGTTCTTC. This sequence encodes CASSLSGLAGGYEQFF.

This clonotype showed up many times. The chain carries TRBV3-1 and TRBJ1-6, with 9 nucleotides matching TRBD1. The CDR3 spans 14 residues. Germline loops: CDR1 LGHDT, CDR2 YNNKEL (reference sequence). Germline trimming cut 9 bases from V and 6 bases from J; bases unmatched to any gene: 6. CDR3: CASGPGQGNSPLHF. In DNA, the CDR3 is TGTGCCAGTGGACCGGGACAGGGTAATTCACCCCTCCACTTT.

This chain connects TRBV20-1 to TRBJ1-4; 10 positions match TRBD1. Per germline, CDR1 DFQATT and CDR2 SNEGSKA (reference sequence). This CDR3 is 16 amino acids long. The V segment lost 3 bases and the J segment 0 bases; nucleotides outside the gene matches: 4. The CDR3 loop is CSARPGTGATNEKLFF. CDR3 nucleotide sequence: TGCAGTGCTAGGCCCGGGACAGGGGCAACTAATGAAAAACTGTTTTTT.